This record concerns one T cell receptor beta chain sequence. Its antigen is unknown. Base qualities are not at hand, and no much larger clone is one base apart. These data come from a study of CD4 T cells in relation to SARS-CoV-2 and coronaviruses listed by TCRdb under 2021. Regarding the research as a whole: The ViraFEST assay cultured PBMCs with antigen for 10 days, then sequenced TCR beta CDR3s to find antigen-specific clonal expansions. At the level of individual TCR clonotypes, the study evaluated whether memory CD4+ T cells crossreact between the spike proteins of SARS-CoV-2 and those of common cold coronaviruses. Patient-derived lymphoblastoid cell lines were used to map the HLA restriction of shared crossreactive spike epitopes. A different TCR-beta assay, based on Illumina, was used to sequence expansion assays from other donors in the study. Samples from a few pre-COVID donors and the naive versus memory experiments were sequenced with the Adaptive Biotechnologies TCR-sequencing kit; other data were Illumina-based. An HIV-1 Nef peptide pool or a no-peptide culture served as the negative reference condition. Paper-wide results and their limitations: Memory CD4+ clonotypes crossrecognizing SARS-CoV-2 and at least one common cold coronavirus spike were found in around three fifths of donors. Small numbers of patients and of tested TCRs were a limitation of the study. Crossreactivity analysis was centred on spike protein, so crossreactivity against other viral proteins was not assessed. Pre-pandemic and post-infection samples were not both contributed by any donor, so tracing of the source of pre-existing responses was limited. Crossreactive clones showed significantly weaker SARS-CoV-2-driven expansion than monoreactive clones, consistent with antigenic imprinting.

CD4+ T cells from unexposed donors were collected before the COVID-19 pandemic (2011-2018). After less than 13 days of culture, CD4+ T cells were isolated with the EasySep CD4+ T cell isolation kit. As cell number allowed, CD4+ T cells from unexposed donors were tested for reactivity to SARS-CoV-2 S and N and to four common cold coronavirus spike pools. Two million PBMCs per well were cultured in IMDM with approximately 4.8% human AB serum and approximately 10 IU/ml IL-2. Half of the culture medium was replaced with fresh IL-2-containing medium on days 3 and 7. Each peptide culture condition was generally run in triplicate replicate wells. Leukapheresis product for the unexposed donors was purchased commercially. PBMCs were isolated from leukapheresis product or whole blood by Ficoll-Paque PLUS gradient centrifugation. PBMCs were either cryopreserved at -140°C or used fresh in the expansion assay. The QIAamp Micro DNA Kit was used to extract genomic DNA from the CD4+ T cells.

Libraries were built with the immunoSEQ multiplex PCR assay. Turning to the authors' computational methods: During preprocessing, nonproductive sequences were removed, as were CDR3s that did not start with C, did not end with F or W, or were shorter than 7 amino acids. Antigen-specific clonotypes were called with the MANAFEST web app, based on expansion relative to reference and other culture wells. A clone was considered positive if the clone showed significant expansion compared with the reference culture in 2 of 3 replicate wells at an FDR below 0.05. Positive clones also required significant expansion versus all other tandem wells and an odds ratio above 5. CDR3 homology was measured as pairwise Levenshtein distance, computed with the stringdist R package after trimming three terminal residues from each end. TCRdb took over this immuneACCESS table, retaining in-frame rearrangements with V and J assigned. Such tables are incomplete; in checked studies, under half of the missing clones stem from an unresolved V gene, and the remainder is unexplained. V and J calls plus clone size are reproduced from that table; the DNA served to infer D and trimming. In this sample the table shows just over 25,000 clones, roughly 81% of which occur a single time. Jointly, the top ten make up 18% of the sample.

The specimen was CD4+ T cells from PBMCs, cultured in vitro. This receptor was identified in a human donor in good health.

CDR3 protein: CSSSLSVYNEQFF. The DNA reads as follows: TGCAGCTCATCATTGTCGGTTTACAATGAGCAGTTCTTC. This receptor chain uses TRBV29-1 and TRBJ2-1, with the D gene not clear enough to name. From its cysteine to its phenylalanine, the CDR3 spans 13 amino acids. CDR3 DNA only is kept here, 39 bases in frame from base 1. The germline V gene encodes CDR1 SQVTM and CDR2 ANQGSEA. V and J are truncated by 8 bases and 4 bases respectively, leaving an intervening sequence of 15 bases.